One sample yielded the 8 T cell receptor beta chains listed below, sequenced in a study of cytomegalovirus exposure and HLA in healthy donors. PCR was performed using 60 Vbeta and 13 Jbeta primers. TCRdb keeps only in-frame clones here, not all; method: immunoSEQ multiplex PCR. The sample includes 150,000 to 200,000 clones, approximately 79% of them seen just once. Sequencing used PBMCs. The receptors come from a woman aged 45 to 65 in good health and CMV-seropositive.

The rearrangement uses TRBV11-1 and TRBJ1-1; D possibly corresponds to TRBD1 (6 bases). CDR1 and CDR2 from the germline V gene are SGHAT and FQDESV (reference sequence). V dropped 5 bases and J dropped 4 bases, with 11 bases sitting between them. The CDR3 totals 13 residues. This chain's CDR3 is CASSQQGGTEAFF. CDR3 sequence (DNA): TGTGCCAGCAGCCAACAGGGTGGCACTGAAGCTTTCTTT.

The V gene is TRBV6-5, the J gene TRBJ2-5; D is undetermined. Germline V gene lookup returns CDR1 MNHEY and CDR2 SVGAGI. V gave up 7 bases and J gave up 4 bases, with 13 bases separating them. The CDR3 has 13 amino acids. The CDR3 spells CASTLPGSETQYF. CDR3 sequence (DNA): TGTGCCAGCACCCTGCCGGGTTCAGAGACCCAGTACTTC.

The chain has TRBV19 and TRBJ1-1, with D hard to call. CDR1 and CDR2 (germline): LNHDA, SQIVND (reference sequence). The V and J ends lost 0 bases and 6 bases respectively, with 2 bases between them. There are 11 residues in the CDR3. The CDR3 protein is CASSIDAEAFF. The CDR3 coding sequence is TGTGCCAGTAGTATAGACGCTGAAGCTTTCTTT.

The rearrangement joins TRBV7-2 to TRBJ2-7, with D maybe TRBD2 (5 bases). Germline values: CDR1 SGHTA, CDR2 FQGNSA. CDR3 length: 13 amino acids. V was clipped by 4 bases and J by 5 bases, with 12 bases between them. The CDR3 region has the DNA TGTGCCAGCAGCTCGAGACGGGGTAACGAGCAGTACTTC. The encoded protein is CASSSRRGNEQYF.

This chain joins TRBV15 and TRBJ2-1; 12 bases agree with TRBD2. This CDR3 has 14 residues. Germline values: CDR1 LNHNV, CDR2 YYDKDF (reference sequence). V shed 5 bases and J 7 bases; nucleotides not matched to a gene: 3. The CDR3 region is CATSFLAGGNEQFF. The CDR3 DNA reads TGTGCCACCAGCTTCCTAGCGGGGGGGAATGAGCAGTTCTTC.

The chain couples TRBV19 to TRBJ2-1; 9 bases are shared with TRBD1. The CDR3 has 16 residues. Germline lookup yields CDR1 LNHDA and CDR2 SQIVND (reference sequence). After removal of 6 bases from V and 1 base from J, the junction contained 7 bases not matched to a gene. CDR3: CASRSGGTGSYNEQFF. The CDR3 nucleotides read TGTGCCAGTAGGTCGGGCGGGACAGGGTCCTACAATGAGCAGTTCTTC.

This clone was seen more than once but under ten times. The rearrangement uses TRBV1 and TRBJ1-4. TRBV1 represents a pseudogene. The CDR3 length is 19 residues. The CDR3 nucleotides read TGCACCAGCAGCCAAGACACCCGCCCGGGGAGGCAAACTAATGAAAAACTGTTTTTT. Translation: CTSSQDTRPGRQTNEKLFF.

CDR3 bases: TGTGCCAGCGTGCGGAGAGGGGAAGCTTTCTTT. It is translated as CASVRRGEAFF. The J gene is TRBJ1-1, the V gene TRBV28; D is ambiguous. Germline V CDR1 and CDR2: MDHEN, SYDVKM. V gave up 8 bases and J gave up 8 bases, with 12 bases separating them. CDR3 length: 11 residues.